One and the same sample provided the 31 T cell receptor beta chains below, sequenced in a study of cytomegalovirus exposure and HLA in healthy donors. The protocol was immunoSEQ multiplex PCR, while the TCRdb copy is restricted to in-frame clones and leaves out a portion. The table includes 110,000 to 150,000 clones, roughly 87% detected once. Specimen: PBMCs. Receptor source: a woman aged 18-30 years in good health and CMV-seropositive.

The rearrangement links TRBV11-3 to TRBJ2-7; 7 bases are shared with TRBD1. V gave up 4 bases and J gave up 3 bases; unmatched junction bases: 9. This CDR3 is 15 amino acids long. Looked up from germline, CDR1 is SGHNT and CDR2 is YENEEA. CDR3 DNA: TGTGCCAGCAGCTCGGGACAGAGAGGGGACTACGAGCAGTACTTC. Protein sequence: CASSSGQRGDYEQYF.

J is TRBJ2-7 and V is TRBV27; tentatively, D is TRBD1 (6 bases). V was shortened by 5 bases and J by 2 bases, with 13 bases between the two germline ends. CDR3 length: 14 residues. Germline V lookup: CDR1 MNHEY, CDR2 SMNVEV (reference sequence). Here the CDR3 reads CASSPTTGTYEQYF. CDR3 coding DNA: TGTGCCAGCAGTCCGACTACAGGGACCTACGAGCAGTACTTC.

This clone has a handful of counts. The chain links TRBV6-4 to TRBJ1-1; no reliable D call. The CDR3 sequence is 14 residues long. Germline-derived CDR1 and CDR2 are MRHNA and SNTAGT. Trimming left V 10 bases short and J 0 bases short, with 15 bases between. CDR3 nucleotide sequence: TGTGCCACCCGCCCGGACTCCGTGAACACTGAAGCTTTCTTT. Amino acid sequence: CATRPDSVNTEAFF.

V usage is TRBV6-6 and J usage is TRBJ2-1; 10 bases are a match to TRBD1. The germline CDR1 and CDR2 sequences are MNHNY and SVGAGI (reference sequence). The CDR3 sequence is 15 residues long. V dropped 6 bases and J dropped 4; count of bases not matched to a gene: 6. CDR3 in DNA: TGTGCCAGCAGCGCCGGGACAGGGGATTACAATGAGCAGTTCTTC. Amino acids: CASSAGTGDYNEQFF.

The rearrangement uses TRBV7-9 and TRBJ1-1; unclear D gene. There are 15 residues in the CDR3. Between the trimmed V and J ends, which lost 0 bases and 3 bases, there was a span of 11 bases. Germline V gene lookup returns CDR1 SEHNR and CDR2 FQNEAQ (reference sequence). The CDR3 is CASSLAVGMDTEAFF. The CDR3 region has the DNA TGTGCCAGCAGCTTAGCGGTCGGTATGGACACTGAAGCTTTCTTT.

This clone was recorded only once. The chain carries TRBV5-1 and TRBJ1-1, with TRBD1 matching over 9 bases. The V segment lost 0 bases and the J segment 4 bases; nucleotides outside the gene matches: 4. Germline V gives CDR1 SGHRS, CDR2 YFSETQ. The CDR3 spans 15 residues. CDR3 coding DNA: TGCGCCAGCAGCTTGGATGTGACAGGGGGCACTGAAGCTTTCTTT. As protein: CASSLDVTGGTEAFF. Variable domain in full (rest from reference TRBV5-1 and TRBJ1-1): KAGVTQTPRYLIKTRGQQVTLSCSPISGHRSVSWYQQTPGQGLQFLFEYFSETQRNKGNFPGRFSGRQFSNSRSEMNVSTLELGDSALYLCASSLDVTGGTEAFFGQGTRLTVV.

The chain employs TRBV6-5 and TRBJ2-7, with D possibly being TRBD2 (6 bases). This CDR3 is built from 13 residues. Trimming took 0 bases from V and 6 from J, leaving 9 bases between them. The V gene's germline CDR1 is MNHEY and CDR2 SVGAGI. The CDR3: CASSYSEGSEQYF. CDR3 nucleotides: TGTGCCAGCAGTTACTCGGAGGGCTCCGAGCAGTACTTC.

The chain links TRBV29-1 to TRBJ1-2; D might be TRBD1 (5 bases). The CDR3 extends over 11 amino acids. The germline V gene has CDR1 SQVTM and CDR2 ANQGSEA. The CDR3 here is CSGALGYGYTF. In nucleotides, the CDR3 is TGCAGTGGGGCCCTAGGGTATGGCTACACCTTC.

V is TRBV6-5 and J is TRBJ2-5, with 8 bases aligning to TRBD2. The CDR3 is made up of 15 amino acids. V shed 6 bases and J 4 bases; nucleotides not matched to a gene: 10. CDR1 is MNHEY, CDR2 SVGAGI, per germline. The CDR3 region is CASRGAGGMGETQYF. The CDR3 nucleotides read TGTGCCAGCAGGGGCGCGGGGGGTATGGGAGAGACCCAGTACTTC.

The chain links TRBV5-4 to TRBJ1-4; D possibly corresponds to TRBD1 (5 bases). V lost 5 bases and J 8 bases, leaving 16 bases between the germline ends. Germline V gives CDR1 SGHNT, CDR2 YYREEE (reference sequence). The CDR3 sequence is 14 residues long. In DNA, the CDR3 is TGTGCCAGCAGTCAAGACAGCACCGGGGAAAAACTGTTTTTT. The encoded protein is CASSQDSTGEKLFF.

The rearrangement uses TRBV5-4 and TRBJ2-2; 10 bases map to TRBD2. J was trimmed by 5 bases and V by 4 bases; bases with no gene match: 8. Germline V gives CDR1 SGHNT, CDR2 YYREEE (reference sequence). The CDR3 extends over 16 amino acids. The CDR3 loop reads CASSRTSGLRTGELFF. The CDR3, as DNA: TGTGCCAGCAGCAGGACTAGCGGCCTAAGGACCGGGGAGCTGTTTTTT.

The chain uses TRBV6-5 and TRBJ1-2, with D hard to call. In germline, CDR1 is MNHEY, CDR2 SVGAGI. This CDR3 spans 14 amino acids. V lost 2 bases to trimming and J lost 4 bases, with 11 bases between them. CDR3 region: CASSYLRVGYGYTF. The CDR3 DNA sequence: TGTGCCAGCAGTTACCTCCGGGTGGGCTATGGCTACACCTTC.

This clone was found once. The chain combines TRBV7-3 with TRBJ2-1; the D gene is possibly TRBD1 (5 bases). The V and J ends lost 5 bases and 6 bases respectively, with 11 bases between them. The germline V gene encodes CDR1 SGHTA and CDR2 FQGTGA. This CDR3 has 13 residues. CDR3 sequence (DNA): TGTGCCAGCAGCAGGACACTGTCCAATGAGCAGTTCTTC. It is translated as CASSRTLSNEQFF.

CDR3 loop: CASSYFARGLNEQYF. The CDR3 nucleotides read TGTGCCAGCTCATACTTCGCCAGGGGGCTCAACGAGCAGTACTTC. The V and J genes are TRBV18 and TRBJ2-7, with TRBD1 identical over 8 bases. Germline trimming cut 5 bases from V and 5 bases from J; bases unmatched to any gene: 11. The germline V gene encodes CDR1 KGHSH and CDR2 LQKENI. The CDR3 has 15 residues.

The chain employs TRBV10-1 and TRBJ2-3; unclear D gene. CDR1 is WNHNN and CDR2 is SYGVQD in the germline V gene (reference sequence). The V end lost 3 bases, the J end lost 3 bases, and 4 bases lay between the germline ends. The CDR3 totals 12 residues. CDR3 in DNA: TGCGCCAGCAGTGACCCGACAGATACGCAGTATTTT. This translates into CASSDPTDTQYF.

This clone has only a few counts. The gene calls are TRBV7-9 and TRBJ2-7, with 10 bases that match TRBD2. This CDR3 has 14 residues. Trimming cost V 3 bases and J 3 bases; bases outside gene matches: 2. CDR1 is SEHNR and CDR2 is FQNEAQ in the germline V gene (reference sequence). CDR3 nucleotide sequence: TGTGCCAGCAGCTTGACTAGCGGGTTCTACGAGCAGTACTTC. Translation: CASSLTSGFYEQYF.

CDR3 DNA: TGTGCCAGCAGCTTAGTGAGGGTGAACACTGAAGCTTTCTTT. Protein product: CASSLVRVNTEAFF. J is TRBJ1-1 and V is TRBV7-7, with unresolved D. The CDR3 is 14 residues long. V lost 1 base and J lost 0, with 6 bases in between. The germline V gene encodes CDR1 SSHAT and CDR2 FNYEAQ (reference sequence).

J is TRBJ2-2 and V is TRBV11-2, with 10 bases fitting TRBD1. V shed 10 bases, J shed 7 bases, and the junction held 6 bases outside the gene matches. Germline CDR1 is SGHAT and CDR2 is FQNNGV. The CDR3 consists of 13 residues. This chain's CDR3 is CAIRTGGLGELFF. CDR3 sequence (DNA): TGTGCCATTAGGACAGGGGGTCTCGGGGAGCTGTTTTTT.

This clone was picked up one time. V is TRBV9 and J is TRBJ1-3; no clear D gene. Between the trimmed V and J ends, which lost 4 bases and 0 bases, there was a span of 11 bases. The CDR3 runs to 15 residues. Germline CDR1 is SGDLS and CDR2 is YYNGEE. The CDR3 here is CASSSRVGSGNTIYF. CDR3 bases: TGTGCCAGCAGCTCCCGAGTTGGCTCTGGAAACACCATATATTTT.

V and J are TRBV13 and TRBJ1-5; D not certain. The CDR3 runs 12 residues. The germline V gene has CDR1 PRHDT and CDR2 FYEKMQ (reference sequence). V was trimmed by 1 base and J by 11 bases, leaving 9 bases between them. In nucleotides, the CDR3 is TGTGCCAGCAGCTTAGCGTCGGGATCCCAGCATTTT. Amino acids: CASSLASGSQHF.

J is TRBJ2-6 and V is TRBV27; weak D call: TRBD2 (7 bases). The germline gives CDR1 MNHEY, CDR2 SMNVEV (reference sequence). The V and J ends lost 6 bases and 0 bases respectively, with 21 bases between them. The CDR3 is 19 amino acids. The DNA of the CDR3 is TGTGCCAGCAGCCCCAAGGGGGGGTCATACCACTCTGGGGCCAACGTCCTGACTTTC. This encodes CASSPKGGSYHSGANVLTF.

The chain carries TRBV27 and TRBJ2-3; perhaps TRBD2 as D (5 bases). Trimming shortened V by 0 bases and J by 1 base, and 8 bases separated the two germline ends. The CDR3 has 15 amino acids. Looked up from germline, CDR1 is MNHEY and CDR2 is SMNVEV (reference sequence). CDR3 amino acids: CASSLSGLGTDTQYF. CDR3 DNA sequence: TGTGCCAGCAGTTTATCCGGACTGGGCACAGATACGCAGTATTTT.

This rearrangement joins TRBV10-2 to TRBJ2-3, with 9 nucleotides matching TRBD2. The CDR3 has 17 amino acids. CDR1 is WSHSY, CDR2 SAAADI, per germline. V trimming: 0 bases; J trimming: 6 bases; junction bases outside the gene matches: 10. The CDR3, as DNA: TGCGCCAGCAGTGAGTCGGGGGCGGGGGGGTACCTGGATACGCAGTATTTT. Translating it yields CASSESGAGGYLDTQYF.

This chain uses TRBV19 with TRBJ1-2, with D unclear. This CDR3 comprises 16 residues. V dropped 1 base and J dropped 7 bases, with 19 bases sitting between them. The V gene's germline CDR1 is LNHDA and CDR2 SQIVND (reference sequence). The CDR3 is CASSIGFSTTVSGYTF. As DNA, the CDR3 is TGTGCCAGTAGTATAGGATTCTCAACTACGGTCAGTGGCTACACCTTC.

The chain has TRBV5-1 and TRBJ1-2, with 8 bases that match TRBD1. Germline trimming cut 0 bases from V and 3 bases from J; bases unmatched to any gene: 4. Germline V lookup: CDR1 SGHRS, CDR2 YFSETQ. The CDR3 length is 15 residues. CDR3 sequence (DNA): TGCGCCAGCAGCTTGGGTCAGGGGGCGGACTATGGCTACACCTTC. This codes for CASSLGQGADYGYTF.

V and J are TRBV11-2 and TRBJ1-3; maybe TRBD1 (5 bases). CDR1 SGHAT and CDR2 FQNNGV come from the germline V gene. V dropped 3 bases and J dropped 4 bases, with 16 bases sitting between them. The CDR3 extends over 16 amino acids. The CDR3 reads CASSLERAGPGNTIYF. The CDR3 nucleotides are TGTGCCAGCAGCTTGGAGCGAGCGGGACCAGGAAACACCATATATTTT.

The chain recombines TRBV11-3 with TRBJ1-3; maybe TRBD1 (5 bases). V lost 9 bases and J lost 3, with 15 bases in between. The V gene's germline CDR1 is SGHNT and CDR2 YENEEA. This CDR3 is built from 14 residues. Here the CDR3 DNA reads TGTGCCAGTACCCCCCGCGGGGGTGGAAACACCATATATTTT. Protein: CASTPRGGGNTIYF.

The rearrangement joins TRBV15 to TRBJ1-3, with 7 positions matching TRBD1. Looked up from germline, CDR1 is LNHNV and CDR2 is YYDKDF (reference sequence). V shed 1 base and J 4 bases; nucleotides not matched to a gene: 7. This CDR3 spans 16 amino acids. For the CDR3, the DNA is TGTGCCACCAGCAGAGGACAGGGCCTGGGGGGAAACACCATATATTTT. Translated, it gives CATSRGQGLGGNTIYF.

CDR3 sequence: CASSPQDSPTYEQYF. Here the CDR3 DNA reads TGTGCCAGCAGTCCCCAGGACTCACCCACCTACGAGCAGTACTTC. The V gene is TRBV28, the J gene TRBJ2-7; a possible D gene is TRBD2 (5 bases). Trimming took 5 bases from V and 2 from J, leaving 16 bases between them. CDR1 is MDHEN and CDR2 is SYDVKM in the germline V gene. CDR3 length: 15 residues. The variable domain in full, with the rest retrieved from reference TRBV28 and TRBJ2-7, is DVKVTQSSRYLVKRTGEKVFLECVQDMDHENMFWYRQDPGLGLRLIYFSYDVKMKEKGDIPEGYSVSREKKERFSLILESASTNQTSMYLCASSPQDSPTYEQYFGPGTRLTVT.

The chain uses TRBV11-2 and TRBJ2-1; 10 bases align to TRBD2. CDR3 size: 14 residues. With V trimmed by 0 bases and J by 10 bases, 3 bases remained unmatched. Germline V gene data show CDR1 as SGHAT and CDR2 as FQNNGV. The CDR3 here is CASSLELLAGEQFF. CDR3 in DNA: TGTGCCAGCAGCTTAGAACTACTAGCGGGGGAGCAGTTCTTC.

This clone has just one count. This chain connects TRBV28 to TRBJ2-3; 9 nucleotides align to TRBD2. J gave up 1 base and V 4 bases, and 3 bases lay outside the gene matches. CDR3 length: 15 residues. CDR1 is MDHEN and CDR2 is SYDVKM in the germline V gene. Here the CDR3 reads CASSYPSGGTDTQYF. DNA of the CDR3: TGTGCCAGCAGTTACCCTAGCGGGGGCACAGATACGCAGTATTTT.